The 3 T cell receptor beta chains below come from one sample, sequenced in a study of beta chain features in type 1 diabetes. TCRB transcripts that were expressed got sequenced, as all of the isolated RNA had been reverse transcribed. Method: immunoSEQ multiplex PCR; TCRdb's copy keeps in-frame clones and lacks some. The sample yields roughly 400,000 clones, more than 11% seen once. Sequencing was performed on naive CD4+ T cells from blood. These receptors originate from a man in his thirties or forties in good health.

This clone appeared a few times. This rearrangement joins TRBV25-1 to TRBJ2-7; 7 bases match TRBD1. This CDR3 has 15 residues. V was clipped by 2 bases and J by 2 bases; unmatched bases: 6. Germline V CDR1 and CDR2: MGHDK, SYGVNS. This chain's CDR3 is CASSETGEGAYEQYF. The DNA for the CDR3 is TGTGCCAGCAGTGAAACAGGGGAAGGGGCCTACGAGCAGTACTTC.

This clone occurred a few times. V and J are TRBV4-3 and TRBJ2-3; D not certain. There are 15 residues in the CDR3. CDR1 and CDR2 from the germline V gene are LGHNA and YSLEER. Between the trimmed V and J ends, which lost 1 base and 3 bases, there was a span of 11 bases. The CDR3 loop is CASSQAPLGTDTQYF. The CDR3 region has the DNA TGCGCCAGCAGCCAAGCCCCGCTAGGGACAGATACGCAGTATTTT.

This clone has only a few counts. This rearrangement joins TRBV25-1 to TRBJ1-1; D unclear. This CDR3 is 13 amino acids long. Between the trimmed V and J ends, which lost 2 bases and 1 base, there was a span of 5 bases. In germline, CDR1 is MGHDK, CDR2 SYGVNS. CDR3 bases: TGTGCCAGCAGTGAACCCCAGAACACTGAAGCTTTCTTT. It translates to CASSEPQNTEAFF.